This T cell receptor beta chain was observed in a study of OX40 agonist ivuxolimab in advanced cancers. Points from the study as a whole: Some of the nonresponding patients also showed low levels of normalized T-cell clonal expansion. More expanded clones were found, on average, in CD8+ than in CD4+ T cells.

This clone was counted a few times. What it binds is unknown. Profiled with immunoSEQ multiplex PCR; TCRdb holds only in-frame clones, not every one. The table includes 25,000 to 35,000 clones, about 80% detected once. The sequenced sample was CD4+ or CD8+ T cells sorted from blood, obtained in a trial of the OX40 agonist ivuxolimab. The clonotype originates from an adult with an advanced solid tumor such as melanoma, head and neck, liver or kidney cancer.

CDR3 in amino acids: CASSLVETNYEQYF. CDR3 in DNA: TGTGCCAGCAGCTTAGTCGAGACAAATTACGAGCAGTACTTC. The chain is built from TRBV7-6 and TRBJ2-7; D is ambiguous. The germline V gene encodes CDR1 SGHVS and CDR2 FNYEAQ. This CDR3 is built from 14 residues. The V gene lost 1 base and the J gene lost 4 bases, with 11 bases spanning the gap. Full variable domain (outside the CDR3, taken from reference TRBV7-6 and TRBJ2-7): GAGVSQSPRYKVTKRGQDVALRCDPISGHVSLYWYRQALGQGPEFLTYFNYEAQQDKSGLPNDRFSAERPEGSISTLTIQRTEQRDSAMYRCASSLVETNYEQYFGPGTRLTVT.